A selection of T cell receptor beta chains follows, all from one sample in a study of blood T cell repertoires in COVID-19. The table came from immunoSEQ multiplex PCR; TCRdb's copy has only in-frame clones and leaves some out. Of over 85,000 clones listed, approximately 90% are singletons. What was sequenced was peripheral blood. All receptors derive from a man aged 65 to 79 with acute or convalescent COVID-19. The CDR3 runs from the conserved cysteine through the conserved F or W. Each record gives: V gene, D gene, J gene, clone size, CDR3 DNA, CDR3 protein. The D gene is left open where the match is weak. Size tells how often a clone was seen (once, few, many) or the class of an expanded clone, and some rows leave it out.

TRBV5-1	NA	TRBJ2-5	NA	TGCGCCAGCAGCCTGGACAGCTTCCAGACCCAGTACTTC	CASSLDSFQTQYF
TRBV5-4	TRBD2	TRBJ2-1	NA	TGTGCCAGCACCCCGACCAGCGGGGGGGCCGGTGAGCAGTTCTTC	CASTPTSGGAGEQFF
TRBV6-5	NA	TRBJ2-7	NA	TGTGCCAGCAGTTCGTCCAGGCACGAGCAGTACTTC	CASSSSRHEQYF
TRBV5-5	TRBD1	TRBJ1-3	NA	TGTGCCAGCAGCAGGGGGCTAGGAAACACCATATATTTT	CASSRGLGNTIYF
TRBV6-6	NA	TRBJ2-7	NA	TGTGCCAGCAGTTACTCCCGTAACTCCTTAGAGCAGTACTTC	CASSYSRNSLEQYF
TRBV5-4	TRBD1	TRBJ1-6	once	TGTGCCAGCAGCCTCAACCGGGACAGGTATTCACCCCTCCACTTT	CASSLNRDRYSPLHF
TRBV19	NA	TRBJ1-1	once	TGTGCCAGTAGTAGGACTCTTACTGAAGCTTTCTTT	CASSRTLTEAFF
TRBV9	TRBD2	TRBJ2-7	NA	TGTGCCAGCAGCCTAGAACCCGGACTAGCGGGGGTGGGAGAGCAGTACTTC	CASSLEPGLAGVGEQYF
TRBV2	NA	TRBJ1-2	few	TGTGCCAGCAGTGAAGTGGGGGGTTATGGCTACACCTTC	CASSEVGGYGYTF
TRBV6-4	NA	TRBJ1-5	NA	TGTGCCAGCAGTGACTGGGCGGGGAATCAGCCCCAGCATTTT	CASSDWAGNQPQHF
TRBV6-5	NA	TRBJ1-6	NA	TGTGCCAGCAGTTACGAGTCAGGGGCGCAATCACCCCTCCACTTT	CASSYESGAQSPLHF
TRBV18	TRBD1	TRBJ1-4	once	TGTGCCAGCCTAGGGACAGGGCGGTCGGCTAATGAAAAACTGTTTTTT	CASLGTGRSANEKLFF
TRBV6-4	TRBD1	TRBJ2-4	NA	TGTGCCAGCTGCACAGGGGGCGCGACCAAAAACATTCAGTACTTC	CASCTGGATKNIQYF
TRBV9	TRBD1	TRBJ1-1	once	TGTGCCAGCAGCGCCCAGGGGGCGAACACTGAAGCTTTCTTT	CASSAQGANTEAFF
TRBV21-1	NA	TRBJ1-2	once	TGTGCCAGCAGCCAGGAACCCTATGGCTACACCTTC	CASSQEPYGYTF